This T cell receptor beta chain was identified in a study of T-cell memory formation after mild COVID-19. Looked up from germline, CDR1 is MNHNY and CDR2 is SVGAGI (reference sequence). This CDR3 spans 17 amino acids. V lost 5 bases to trimming and J lost 3 bases; unmatched junction nucleotides: 10. Only a few counts were recorded for this clonotype. Antigen: not known. From the 5' RACE reads, TCRdb called clonotypes with MiXCR, one entry per CDR3 protein. The data contain 200,000 to 250,000 distinct CDR3 sequences, over 9% of them singletons. Study-wide findings and caveats: Cross-reactive memory apparently joined, as some responding clones appeared in pre-infection memory. Clones contracting over day 15 to 85 were CD4/CD8 balanced, with later expanders leaning CD4+.

The chain links TRBV6-6 to TRBJ2-4; 10 bases line up with TRBD1. The source of this sequence is a man aged 18 to 29 who had mild COVID-19 (a few samples of this study predate the infection). Cell type and time point are not known. Sequenced: PBMCs or a T cell subset sorted from them (not recorded which). The CDR3 DNA sequence: TGTGCCAGCAGTAAGACAGGGGGCGGAGTGGTCAAAAACATTCAGTACTTC. It is translated as CASSKTGGGVVKNIQYF.